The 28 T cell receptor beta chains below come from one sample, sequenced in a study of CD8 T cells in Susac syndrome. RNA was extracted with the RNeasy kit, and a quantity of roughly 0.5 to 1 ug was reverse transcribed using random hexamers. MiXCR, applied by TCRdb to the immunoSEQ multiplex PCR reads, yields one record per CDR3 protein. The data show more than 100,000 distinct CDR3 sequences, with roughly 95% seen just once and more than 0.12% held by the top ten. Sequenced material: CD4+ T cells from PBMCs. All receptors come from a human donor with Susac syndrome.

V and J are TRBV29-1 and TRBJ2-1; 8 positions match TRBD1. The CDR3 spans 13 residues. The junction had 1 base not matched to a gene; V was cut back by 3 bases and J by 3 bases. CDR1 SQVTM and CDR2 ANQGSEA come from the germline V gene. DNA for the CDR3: TGCAGCGTTGACGACAGGGGCTACAATGAGCAGTTCTTC. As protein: CSVDDRGYNEQFF.

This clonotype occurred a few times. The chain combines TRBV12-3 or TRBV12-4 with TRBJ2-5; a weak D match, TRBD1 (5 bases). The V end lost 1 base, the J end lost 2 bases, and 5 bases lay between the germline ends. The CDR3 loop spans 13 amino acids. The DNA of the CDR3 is TGTGCCAGCAGTTTAGACAGGCAAGAGACCCAGTACTTC. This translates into CASSLDRQETQYF.

CDR3 amino acids: CSVPRGQGSTDTQYF. CDR3 sequence (DNA): TGCAGCGTCCCAAGGGGCCAGGGTAGCACAGATACGCAGTATTTT. The V gene is TRBV29-1, the J gene TRBJ2-3; weak D call: TRBD1 (5 bases). Germline V gene data show CDR1 as SQVTM and CDR2 as ANQGSEA. This CDR3 comprises 15 residues. Trimming shortened V by 6 bases and J by 0 bases, and 16 bases separated the two germline ends.

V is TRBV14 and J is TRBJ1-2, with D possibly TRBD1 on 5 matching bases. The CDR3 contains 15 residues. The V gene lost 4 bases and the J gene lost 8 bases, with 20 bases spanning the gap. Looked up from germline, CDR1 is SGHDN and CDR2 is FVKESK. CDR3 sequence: CASSPPTAPSWGYTF. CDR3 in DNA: TGTGCCAGCAGCCCCCCGACAGCCCCTTCGTGGGGCTACACCTTC.

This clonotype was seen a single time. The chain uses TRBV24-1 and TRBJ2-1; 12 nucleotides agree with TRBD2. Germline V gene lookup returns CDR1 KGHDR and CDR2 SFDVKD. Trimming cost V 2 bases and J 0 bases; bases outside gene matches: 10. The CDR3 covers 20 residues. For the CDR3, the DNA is TGTGCCACCAGTGATTATGGTGGACTAGCGGGACCGAGCTCCTACAATGAGCAGTTCTTC. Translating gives CATSDYGGLAGPSSYNEQFF.

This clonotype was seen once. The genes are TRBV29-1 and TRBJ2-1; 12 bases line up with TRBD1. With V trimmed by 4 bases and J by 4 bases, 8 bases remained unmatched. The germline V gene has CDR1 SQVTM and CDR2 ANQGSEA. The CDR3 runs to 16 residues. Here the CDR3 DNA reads TGCAGCGTTGCCAGGGGACAGGGGGCGGGTTACAATGAGCAGTTCTTC. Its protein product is CSVARGQGAGYNEQFF.

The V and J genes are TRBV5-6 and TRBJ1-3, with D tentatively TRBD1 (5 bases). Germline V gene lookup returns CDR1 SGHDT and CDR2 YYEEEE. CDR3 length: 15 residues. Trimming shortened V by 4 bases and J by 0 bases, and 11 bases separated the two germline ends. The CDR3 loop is CASSPGTDSGNTIYF. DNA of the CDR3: TGTGCCAGCAGCCCAGGGACTGACTCTGGAAACACCATATATTTT. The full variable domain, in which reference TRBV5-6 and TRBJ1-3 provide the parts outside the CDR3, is DAGVTQSPTHLIKTRGQQVTLRCSPKSGHDTVSWYQQALGQGPQFIFQYYEEEERQRGNFPDRFSGHQFPNYSSELNVNALLLGDSALYLCASSPGTDSGNTIYFGEGSWLTVV.

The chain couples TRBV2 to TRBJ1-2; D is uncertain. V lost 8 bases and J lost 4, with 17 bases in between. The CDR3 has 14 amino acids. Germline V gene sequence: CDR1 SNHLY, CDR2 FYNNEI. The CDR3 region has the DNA TGTGCCAGCCGGACCTTCGACAAGAGCTATGGCTACACCTTC. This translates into CASRTFDKSYGYTF.

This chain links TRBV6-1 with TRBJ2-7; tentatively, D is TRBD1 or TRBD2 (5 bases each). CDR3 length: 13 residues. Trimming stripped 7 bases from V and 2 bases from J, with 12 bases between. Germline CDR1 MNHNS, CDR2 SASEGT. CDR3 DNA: TGTGCCAGCATAAGGGACGGTACCTACGAGCAGTACTTC. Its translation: CASIRDGTYEQYF.

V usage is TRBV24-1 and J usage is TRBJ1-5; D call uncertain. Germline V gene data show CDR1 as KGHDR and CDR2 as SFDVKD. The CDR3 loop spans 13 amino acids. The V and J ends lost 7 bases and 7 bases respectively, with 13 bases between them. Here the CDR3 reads CATSREGAQPQHF. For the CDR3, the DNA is TGTGCCACCAGCCGGGAGGGAGCGCAGCCCCAGCATTTT.

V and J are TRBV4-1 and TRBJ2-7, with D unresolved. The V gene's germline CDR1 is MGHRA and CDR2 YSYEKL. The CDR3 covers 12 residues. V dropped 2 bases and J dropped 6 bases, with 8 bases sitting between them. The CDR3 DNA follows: TGCGCCAGCAGCCAACCCAAGGGCGAGCAGTACTTC. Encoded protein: CASSQPKGEQYF.

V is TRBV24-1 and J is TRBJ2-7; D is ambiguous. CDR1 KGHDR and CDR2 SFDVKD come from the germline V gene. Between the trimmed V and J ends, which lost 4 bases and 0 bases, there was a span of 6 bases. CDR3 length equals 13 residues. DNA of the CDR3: TGTGCCACCAGTGACAATTACTCCTACGAGCAGTACTTC. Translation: CATSDNYSYEQYF.

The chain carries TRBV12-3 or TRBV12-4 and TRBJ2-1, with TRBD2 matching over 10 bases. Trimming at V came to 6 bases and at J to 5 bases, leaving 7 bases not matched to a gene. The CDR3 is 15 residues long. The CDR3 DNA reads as TGTGCCAGCAGCTTCAGCGGGAGGGCCGACAATGAGCAGTTCTTC. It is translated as CASSFSGRADNEQFF.

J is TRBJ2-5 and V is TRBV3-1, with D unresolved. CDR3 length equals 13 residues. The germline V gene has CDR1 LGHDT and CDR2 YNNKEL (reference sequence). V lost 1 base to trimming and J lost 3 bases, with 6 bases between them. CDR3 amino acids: CASSQGLEETQYF. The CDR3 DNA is TGTGCCAGCAGCCAAGGTCTAGAAGAGACCCAGTACTTC.

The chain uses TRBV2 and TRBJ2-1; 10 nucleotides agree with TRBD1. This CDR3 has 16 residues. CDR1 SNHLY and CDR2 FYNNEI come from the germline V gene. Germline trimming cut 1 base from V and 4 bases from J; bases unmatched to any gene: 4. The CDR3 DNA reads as TGTGCCAGCAGTGAAGGACAGGGGGCTCTGTACAATGAGCAGTTCTTC. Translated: CASSEGQGALYNEQFF.

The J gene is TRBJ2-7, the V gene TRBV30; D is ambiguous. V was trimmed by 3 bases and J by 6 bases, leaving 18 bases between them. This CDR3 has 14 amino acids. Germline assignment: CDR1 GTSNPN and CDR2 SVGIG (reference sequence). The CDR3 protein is CAWSRTPSTAEQYF. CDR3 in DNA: TGTGCCTGGAGCCGGACCCCCTCTACCGCCGAGCAGTACTTC.

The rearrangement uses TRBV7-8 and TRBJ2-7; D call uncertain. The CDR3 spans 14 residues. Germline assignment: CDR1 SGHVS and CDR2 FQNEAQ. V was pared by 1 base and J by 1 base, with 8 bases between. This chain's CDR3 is CASSLEEVSYEQYF. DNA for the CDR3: TGTGCCAGCAGCTTAGAAGAAGTTTCCTACGAGCAGTACTTC.

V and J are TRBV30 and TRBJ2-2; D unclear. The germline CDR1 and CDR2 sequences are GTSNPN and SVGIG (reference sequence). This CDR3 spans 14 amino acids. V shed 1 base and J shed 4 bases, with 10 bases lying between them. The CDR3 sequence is CAWSAGSGTGELFF. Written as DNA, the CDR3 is TGTGCCTGGAGTGCCGGGTCGGGCACCGGGGAGCTGTTTTTT.

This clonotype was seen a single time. In DNA, the CDR3 is TGTGCCAGCAGTTCGGACGGTTATAGCAATCAGCCCCAGCATTTT. Amino acid sequence: CASSSDGYSNQPQHF. This rearrangement joins TRBV6-2 or TRBV6-3 to TRBJ1-5; D is unresolved. V was cut by 4 bases and J by 0 bases, with 10 bases left in between. Germline lookup yields CDR1 MNHEY and CDR2 SVGEGT. This CDR3 spans 15 amino acids.

The CDR3 DNA reads TGTGCCAGCAGCTTGGGACAGTTCTCCTACGAGCAGTACTTC. This sequence encodes CASSLGQFSYEQYF. The chain carries TRBV7-2 and TRBJ2-7, with 7 bases aligning to TRBD1. Trimming cost V 3 bases and J 0 bases; bases outside gene matches: 2. CDR3 length: 14 amino acids. Germline V gene lookup returns CDR1 SGHTA and CDR2 FQGNSA.

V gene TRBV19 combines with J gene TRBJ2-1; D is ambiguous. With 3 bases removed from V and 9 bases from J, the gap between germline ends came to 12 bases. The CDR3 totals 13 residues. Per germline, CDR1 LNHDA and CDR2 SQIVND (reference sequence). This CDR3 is CASSIEVMAEQFF. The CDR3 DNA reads TGTGCCAGTAGTATCGAGGTCATGGCTGAGCAGTTCTTC.

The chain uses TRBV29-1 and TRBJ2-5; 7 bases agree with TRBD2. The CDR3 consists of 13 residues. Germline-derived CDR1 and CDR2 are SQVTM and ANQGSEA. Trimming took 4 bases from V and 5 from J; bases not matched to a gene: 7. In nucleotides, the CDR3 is TGCAGCGTTGCGGGGACTATGGGGGAGACCCAGTACTTC. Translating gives CSVAGTMGETQYF.

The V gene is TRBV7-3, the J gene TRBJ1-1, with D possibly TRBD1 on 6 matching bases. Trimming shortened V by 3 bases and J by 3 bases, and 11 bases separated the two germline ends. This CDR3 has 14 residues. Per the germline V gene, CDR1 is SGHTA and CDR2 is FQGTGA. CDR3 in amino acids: CASSLTGGDTEAFF. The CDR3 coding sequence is TGTGCCAGCAGCTTGACAGGCGGGGACACTGAAGCTTTCTTT. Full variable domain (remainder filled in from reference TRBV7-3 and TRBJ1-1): GAGVSQTPSNKVTEKGKYVELRCDPISGHTALYWYRQSLGQGPEFLIYFQGTGAADDSGLPNDRFFAVRPEGSVSTLKIQRTERGDSAVYLCASSLTGGDTEAFFGQGTRLTVV.

CDR3 in amino acids: CAGARDRAGTNEKLFF. In DNA form, the CDR3 reads TGTGCCGGCGCCCGGGACAGGGCCGGAACTAATGAAAAACTGTTTTTT. The chain links TRBV7-9 to TRBJ1-4; 9 nucleotides match TRBD1. This CDR3 region has 16 residues. Germline CDR1 and CDR2: SEHNR and FQNEAQ (reference sequence). Trimming cost V 11 bases and J 1 base; bases outside gene matches: 11. The full variable domain, with the rest looked up from reference TRBV7-9 and TRBJ1-4, is DTGVSQNPRHKITKRGQNVTFRCDPISEHNRLYWYRQTLGQGPEFLTYFQNEAQLEKSRLLSDRFSAERPKGSFSTLEIQRTEQGDSAMYLCAGARDRAGTNEKLFFGSGTQLSVL.

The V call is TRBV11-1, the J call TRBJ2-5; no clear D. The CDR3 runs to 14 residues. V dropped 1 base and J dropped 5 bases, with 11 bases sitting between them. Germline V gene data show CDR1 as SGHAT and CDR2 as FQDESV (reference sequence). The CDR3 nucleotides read TGTGCCAGCAGCTTAGACACCGGTAGGGAGACCCAGTACTTC. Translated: CASSLDTGRETQYF.

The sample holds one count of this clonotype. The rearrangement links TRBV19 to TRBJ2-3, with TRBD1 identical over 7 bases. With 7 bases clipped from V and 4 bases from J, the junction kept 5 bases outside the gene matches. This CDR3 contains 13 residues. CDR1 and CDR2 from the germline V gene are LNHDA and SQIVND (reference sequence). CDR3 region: CASIVQGPDTQYF. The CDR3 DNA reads TGTGCCAGTATAGTACAGGGGCCAGATACGCAGTATTTT.

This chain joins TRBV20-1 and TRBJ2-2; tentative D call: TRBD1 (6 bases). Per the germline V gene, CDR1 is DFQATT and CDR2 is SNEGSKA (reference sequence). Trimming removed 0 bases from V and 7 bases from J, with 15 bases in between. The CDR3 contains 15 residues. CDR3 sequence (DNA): TGCAGTGCTAGAGAGGGGGCCCTAAGCGGCGGGGAGCTGTTTTTT. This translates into CSAREGALSGGELFF.

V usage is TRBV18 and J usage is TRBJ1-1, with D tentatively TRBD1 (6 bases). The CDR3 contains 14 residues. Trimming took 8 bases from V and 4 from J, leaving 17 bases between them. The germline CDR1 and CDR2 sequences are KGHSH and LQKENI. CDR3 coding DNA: TGTGCCAGCCGAAGGGGGGGTTCGAGCACTGAAGCTTTCTTT. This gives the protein CASRRGGSSTEAFF.